This T cell receptor beta chain was observed in a study of blood T cell repertoires in COVID-19. At the level of the study: Donors in the United States, Italy and Spain gave samples during acute or convalescent COVID-19. Sample material is recorded as cDNA or gDNA derived from T cells, B-cell-depleted T cells, or PBMCs.

The length of the CDR3 is 14 residues. V was clipped by 0 bases and J by 5 bases, with 10 bases between them. Germline V gives CDR1 KGHSH, CDR2 LQKENI. The table came from immunoSEQ multiplex PCR; TCRdb's copy has only in-frame clones and leaves some out. The profile shows 98,000 or so clones, around 83% of them singletons. The sequencing input was peripheral blood. The clonotype comes from a woman of 80 years or more with active or convalescent COVID-19. The chain combines TRBV18 with TRBJ2-5, with unresolved D. The CDR3 DNA follows: TGTGCCAGCTCACCACCGTCGGCCAGGGAGACCCAGTACTTC. This translates into CASSPPSARETQYF.